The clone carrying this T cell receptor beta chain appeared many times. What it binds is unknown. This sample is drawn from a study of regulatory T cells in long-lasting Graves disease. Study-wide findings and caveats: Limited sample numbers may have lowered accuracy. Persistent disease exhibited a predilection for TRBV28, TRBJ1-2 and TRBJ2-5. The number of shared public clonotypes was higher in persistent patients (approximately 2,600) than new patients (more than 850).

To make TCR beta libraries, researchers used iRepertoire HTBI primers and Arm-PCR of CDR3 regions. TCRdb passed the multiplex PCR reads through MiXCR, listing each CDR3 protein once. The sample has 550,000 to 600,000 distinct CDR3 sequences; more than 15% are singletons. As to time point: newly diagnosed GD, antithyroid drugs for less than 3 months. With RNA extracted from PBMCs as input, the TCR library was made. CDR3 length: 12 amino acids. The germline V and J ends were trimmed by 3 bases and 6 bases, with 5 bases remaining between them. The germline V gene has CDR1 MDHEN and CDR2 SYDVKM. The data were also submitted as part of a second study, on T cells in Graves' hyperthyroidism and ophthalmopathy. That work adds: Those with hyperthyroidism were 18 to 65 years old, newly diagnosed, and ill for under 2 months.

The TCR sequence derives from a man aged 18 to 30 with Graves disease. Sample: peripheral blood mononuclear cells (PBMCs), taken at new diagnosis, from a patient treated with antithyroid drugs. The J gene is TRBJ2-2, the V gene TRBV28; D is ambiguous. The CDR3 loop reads CASSFVPGELFF. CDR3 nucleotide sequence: TGTGCCAGCAGTTTTGTTCCCGGGGAGCTGTTTTTT.